The clone carrying this T cell receptor beta chain turned up a few times. Its antigen is not identified. The sample originates from a study of beta chain features in type 1 diabetes. cDNA synthesis used the whole RNA isolate, giving expressed TCRB sequences. Some clones are missing from TCRdb's copy, which holds only in-frame ones; the method was immunoSEQ multiplex PCR. The data show about 340,000 clones, 7% to 10% seen once. Study-level findings and limits: Among all four CD4+ subsets, Type 1 diabetes patients had TCRB CDR3s that were moderately but significantly shorter. Sampled from patients, naive, central memory and Treg TCRB repertoires appeared more similar than those sampled from healthy donors. Short templates might get an advantage during PCR, and this would be equal in patients and controls. At VDJ recombination sites, type 1 diabetes patients had fewer insertions and more deleted nucleotides.

The germline V gene has CDR1 GTSNPN and CDR2 SVGIG (reference sequence). V gave up 4 bases and J gave up 8 bases, with 12 bases separating them. The CDR3 length is 13 residues. Input material: central memory CD4+ T cells from blood. The chain joins TRBV30 to TRBJ1-6; tentative D call: TRBD1 (5 bases). The receptor's source is a young man with type 1 diabetes. The CDR3 reads CAWTGTTDSPLHF. DNA for the CDR3: TGTGCCTGGACCGGGACCACCGATTCACCCCTCCACTTT.